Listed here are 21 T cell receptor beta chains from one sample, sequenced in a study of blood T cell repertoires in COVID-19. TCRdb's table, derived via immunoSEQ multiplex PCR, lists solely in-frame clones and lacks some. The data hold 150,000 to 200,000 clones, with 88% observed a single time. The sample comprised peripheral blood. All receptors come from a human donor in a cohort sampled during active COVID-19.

CDR3 sequence reads: CATSRGDRLAGGETQYF. The CDR3, as DNA: TGTGCCACCAGCAGGGGGGATCGACTAGCGGGAGGAGAGACCCAGTACTTC. The V gene is TRBV15, the J gene TRBJ2-5; 13 bases match TRBD2. In germline, CDR1 is LNHNV, CDR2 YYDKDF (reference sequence). This CDR3 spans 17 amino acids. J was trimmed by 4 bases and V by 3 bases; bases with no gene match: 8.

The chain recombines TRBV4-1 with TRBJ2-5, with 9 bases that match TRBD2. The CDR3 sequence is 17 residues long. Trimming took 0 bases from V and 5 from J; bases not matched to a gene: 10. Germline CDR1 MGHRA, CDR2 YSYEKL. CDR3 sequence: CASSQDWASGIRETQYF. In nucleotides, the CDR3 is TGCGCCAGCAGCCAAGATTGGGCTAGCGGGATACGGGAGACCCAGTACTTC.

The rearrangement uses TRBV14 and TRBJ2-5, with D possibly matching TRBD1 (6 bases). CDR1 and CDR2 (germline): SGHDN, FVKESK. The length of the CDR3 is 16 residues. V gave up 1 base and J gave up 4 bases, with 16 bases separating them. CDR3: CASSQVGPGAGETQYF. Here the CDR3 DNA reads TGTGCCAGCAGCCAAGTCGGGCCAGGGGCAGGAGAGACCCAGTACTTC.

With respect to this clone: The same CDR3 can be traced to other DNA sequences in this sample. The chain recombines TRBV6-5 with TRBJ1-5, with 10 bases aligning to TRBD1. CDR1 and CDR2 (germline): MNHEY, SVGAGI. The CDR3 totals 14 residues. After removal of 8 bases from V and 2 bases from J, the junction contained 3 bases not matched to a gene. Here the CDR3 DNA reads TGTGCCAGCGACAGGGGGCTTGGCAATCAGCCCCAGCATTTT. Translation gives CASDRGLGNQPQHF.

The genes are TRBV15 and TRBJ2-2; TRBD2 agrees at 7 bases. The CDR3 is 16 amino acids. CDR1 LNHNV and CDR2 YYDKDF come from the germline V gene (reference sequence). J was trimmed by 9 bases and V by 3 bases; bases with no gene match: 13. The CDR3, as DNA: TGTGCCACCAGCAGGAGGGCAAGCGGGGTCCCTAGGGAGCTGTTTTTT. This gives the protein CATSRRASGVPRELFF.

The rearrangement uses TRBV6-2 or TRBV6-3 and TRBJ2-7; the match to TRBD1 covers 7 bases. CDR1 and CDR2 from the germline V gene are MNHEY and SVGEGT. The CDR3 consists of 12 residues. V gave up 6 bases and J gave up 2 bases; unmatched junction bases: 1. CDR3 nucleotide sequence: TGTGCCAGCAGCGGGACAGCCTACGAGCAGTACTTC. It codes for CASSGTAYEQYF.

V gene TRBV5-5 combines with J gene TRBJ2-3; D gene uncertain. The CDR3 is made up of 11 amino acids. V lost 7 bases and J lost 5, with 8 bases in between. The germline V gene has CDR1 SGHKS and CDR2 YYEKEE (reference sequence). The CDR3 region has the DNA TGTGCCAGCCATCTCGGAGATACGCAGTATTTT. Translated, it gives CASHLGDTQYF.

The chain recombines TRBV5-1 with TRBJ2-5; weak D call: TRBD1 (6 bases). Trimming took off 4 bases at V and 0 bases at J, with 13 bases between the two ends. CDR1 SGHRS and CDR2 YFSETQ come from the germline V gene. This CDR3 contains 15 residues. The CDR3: CASSNFGQNQETQYF. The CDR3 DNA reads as TGCGCCAGCAGCAACTTTGGACAGAACCAAGAGACCCAGTACTTC. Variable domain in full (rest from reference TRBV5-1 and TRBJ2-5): KAGVTQTPRYLIKTRGQQVTLSCSPISGHRSVSWYQQTPGQGLQFLFEYFSETQRNKGNFPGRFSGRQFSNSRSEMNVSTLELGDSALYLCASSNFGQNQETQYFGPGTRLLVL.

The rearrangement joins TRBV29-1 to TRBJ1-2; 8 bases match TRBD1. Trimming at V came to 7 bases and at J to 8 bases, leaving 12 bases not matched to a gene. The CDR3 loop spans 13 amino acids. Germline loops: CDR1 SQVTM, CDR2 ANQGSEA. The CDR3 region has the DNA TGCAGCGCCGACCTGGACAGGGCTGGAGGCTACACCTTC. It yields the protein CSADLDRAGGYTF.

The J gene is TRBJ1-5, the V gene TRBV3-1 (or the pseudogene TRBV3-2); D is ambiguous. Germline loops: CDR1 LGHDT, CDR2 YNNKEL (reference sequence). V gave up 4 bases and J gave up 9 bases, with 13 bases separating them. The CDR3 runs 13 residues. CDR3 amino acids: CASSPQVGGPQHF. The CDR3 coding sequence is TGTGCCAGCAGCCCCCAGGTCGGTGGGCCCCAGCATTTT.

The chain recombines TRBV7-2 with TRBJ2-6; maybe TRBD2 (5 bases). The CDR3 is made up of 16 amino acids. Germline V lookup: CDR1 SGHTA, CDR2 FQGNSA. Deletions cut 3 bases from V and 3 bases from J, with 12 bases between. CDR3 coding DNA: TGTGCCAGCAGCTTCAGCTTCGGAGGTGGGGCCAACGTCCTGACTTTC. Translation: CASSFSFGGGANVLTF.

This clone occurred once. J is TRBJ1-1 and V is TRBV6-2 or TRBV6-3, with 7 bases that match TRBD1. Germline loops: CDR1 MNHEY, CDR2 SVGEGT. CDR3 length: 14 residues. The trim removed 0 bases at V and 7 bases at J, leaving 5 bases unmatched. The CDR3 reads CASSYSIPGGEAFF. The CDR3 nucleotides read TGTGCCAGCAGTTACTCGATCCCAGGGGGTGAAGCTTTCTTT.

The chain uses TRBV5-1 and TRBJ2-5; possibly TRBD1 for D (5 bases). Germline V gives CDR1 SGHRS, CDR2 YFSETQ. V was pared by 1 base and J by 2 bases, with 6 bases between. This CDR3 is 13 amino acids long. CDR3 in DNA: TGCGCCAGCAGCTTGAGGGGACAAGAGACCCAGTACTTC. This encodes CASSLRGQETQYF.

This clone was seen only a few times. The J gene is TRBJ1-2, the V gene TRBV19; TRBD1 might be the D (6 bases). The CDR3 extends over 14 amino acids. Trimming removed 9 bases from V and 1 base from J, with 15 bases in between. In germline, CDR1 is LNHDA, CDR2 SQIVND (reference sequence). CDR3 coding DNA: TGTGCCAGCCAGCCGGGACAAGATAACTATGGCTACACCTTC. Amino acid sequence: CASQPGQDNYGYTF.

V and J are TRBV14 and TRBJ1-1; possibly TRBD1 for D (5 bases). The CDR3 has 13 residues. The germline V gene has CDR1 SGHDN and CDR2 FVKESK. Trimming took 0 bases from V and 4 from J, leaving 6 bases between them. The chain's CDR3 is CASSQDRGTEAFF. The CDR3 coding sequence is TGTGCCAGCAGCCAAGATAGGGGCACTGAAGCTTTCTTT. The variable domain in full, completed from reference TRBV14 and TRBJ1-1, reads EAGVTQFPSHSVIEKGQTVTLRCDPISGHDNLYWYRRVMGKEIKFLLHFVKESKQDESGMPNNRFLAERTGGTYSTLKVQPAELEDSGVYFCASSQDRGTEAFFGQGTRLTVV.

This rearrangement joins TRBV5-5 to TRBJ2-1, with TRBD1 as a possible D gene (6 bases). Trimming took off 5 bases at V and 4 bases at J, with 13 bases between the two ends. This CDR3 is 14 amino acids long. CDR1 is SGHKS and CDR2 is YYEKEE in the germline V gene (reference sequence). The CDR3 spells CASSPLDRYNEQFF. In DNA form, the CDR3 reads TGTGCCAGCAGTCCGCTGGACAGATACAATGAGCAGTTCTTC.

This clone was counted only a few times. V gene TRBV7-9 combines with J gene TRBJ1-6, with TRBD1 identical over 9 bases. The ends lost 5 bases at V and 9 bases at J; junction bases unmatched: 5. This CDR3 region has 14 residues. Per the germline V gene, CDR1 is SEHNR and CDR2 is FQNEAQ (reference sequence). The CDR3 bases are TGTGCCAGCAGCCCCGGGACAGGGAGTTCACCCCTCCACTTT. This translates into CASSPGTGSSPLHF.

CDR3 nucleotide sequence: TGCAGCGCTGAGGGAGCGGGGGGGTACACAGATACGCAGTATTTT. Translated: CSAEGAGGYTDTQYF. This chain connects TRBV29-1 to TRBJ2-3; 10 positions match TRBD2. CDR3 length: 15 residues. Germline CDR1 is SQVTM and CDR2 is ANQGSEA. V gave up 7 bases and J gave up 2 bases; unmatched junction bases: 9.

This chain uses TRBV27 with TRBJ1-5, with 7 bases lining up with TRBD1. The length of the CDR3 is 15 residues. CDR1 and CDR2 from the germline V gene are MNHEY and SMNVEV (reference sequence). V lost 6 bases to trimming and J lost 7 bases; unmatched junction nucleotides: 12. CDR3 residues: CASSRDRDRRQPQHF. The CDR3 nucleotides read TGTGCCAGCAGCCGAGACAGGGACCGCAGGCAGCCCCAGCATTTT.

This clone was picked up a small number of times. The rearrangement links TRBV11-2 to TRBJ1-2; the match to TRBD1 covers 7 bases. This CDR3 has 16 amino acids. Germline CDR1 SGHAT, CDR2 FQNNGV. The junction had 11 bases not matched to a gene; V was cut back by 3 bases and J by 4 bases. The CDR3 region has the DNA TGTGCCAGCAGCTTCCCCGGGACAGTTCGACTCTATGGCTACACCTTC. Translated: CASSFPGTVRLYGYTF. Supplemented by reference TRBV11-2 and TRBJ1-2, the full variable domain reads EAGVAQSPRYKIIEKRQSVAFWCNPISGHATLYWYQQILGQGPKLLIQFQNNGVVDDSQLPKDRFSAERLKGVDSTLKIQPAKLEDSAVYLCASSFPGTVRLYGYTFGSGTRLTVV.

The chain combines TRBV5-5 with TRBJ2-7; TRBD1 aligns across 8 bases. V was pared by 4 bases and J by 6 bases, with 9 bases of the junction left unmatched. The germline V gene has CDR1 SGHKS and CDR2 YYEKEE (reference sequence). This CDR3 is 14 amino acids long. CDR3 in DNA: TGTGCCAGCAGCCCCGACAGGGGTCGTCTCGAGCAGTACTTC. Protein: CASSPDRGRLEQYF.